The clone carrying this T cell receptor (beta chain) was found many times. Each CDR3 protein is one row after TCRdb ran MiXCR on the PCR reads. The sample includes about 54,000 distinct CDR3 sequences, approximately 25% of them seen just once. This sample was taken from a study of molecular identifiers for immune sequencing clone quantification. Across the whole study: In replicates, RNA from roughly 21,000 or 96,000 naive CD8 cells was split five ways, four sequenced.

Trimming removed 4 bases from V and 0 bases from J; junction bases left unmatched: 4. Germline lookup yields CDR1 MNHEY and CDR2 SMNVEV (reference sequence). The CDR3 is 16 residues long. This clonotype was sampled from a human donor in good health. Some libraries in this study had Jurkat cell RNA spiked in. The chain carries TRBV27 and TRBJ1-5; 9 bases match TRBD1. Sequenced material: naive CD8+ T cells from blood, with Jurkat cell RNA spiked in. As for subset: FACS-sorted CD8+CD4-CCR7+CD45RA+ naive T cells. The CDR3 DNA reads TGTGCCAGCAGTTGGACAGGGGTCGGTAGCAATCAGCCCCAGCATTTT. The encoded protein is CASSWTGVGSNQPQHF.